The clone carrying this T cell receptor (beta chain) has a count of ten or more. The sample belongs to a study of regulatory T cells in long-lasting Graves disease. Building the TCR beta libraries relied on iRepertoire HTBI primers, and CDR3 regions underwent Arm-PCR. In TCRdb, the multiplex PCR reads were re-called with MiXCR into one record per CDR3 protein. The repertoire holds 350,000 to 500,000 distinct CDR3 sequences, with roughly 15% as singletons. As to time point: newly diagnosed GD, antithyroid drugs for less than 3 months. Scientists built the TCR library using RNA that was extracted from PBMCs. Looked up from germline, CDR1 is SGHTA and CDR2 is FQGNSA. The CDR3 consists of 14 residues. J gave up 8 bases and V 5 bases, and 10 bases lay outside the gene matches. Another study also made use of these data, one on T cells in Graves' hyperthyroidism and ophthalmopathy. That study adds: Exclusion of patients followed from uncontrolled infection, other autoimmune disease, pregnancy or lactation. Orbital computed tomography and thyroid ultrasound, together with serum TRAb and thyroxine and clinical symptoms, were used for diagnoses. In the first-round RT-PCR of the TCR CDR3, the HTBI primer set was used.

The material sequenced was peripheral blood mononuclear cells (PBMCs), taken at new diagnosis, from a patient treated with antithyroid drugs. The chain uses TRBV7-2 and TRBJ1-2; 8 bases line up with TRBD1. The TCR comes from a woman aged 18-29 years with Graves disease. CDR3 amino acids: CASSPGQGYYGYTF. CDR3 in DNA: TGTGCCAGCAGCCCAGGACAGGGATATTACGGCTACACCTTC.